Included here is one T cell receptor beta chain sequence, with context. This sample is drawn from a study of OX40 agonist ivuxolimab in advanced cancers. Study-level information: Enrollees could have had prior anti-PD-1, anti-PD-L1 or anti-CTLA-4 therapy, which about 40% had received.

The CDR3 spans 15 residues. The ends were cut back, 1 base at V and 5 bases at J, with 14 bases in the middle. Looked up from germline, CDR1 is KGHSH and CDR2 is LQKENI. Assay used: immunoSEQ multiplex PCR; TCRdb lists only in-frame clones, some missing. The sample has roughly 90,000 clones; 85% are singletons. This material consisted of CD4+ or CD8+ T cells sorted from blood, taken in a trial of the OX40 agonist ivuxolimab. This receptor was obtained from an adult with an advanced solid tumor such as melanoma, head and neck, liver or kidney cancer. This chain joins TRBV18 and TRBJ2-5; TRBD2 is a possible D gene (5 bases). CDR3 in DNA: TGTGCCAGCTCACCACAGGTCGGGGTTTGGGAGACCCAGTACTTC. Amino acids: CASSPQVGVWETQYF.